Below are 8 T cell receptor beta chains sequenced from a single sample in a study of T cells in Graves' hyperthyroidism and ophthalmopathy. The TCR beta CDR3 regions underwent amplification using RNA transcripts as the source. The primer set for the first-round RT-PCR of the TCR CDR3 was HTBI. MiXCR, run by TCRdb on the multiplex PCR reads, gives a single entry per CDR3 protein. Of roughly 93,000 distinct CDR3 sequences listed, roughly half are singletons. The specimen was blood. Source of these receptors: a woman aged 35 to 49 with Graves' hyperthyroidism.

The chain links TRBV7-8 to TRBJ1-1, with no clear D. Per germline, CDR1 SGHVS and CDR2 FQNEAQ. This CDR3 contains 14 residues. Trimming stripped 2 bases from V and 8 bases from J, with 15 bases between. The CDR3 here is CASSLSGRVTEAFF. The CDR3 nucleotides read TGTGCCAGCAGCTTAAGTGGGAGGGTCACCGAAGCTTTCTTT.

In this sample, this clonotype turned up many times. The rearrangement uses TRBV20-1 and TRBJ1-5, with a tentative D call TRBD1 (6 bases). CDR3 length equals 16 residues. Trimming stripped 0 bases from V and 2 bases from J, with 14 bases between. In germline, CDR1 is DFQATT, CDR2 SNEGSKA (reference sequence). CDR3 loop: CSARDREAGGNQPQHF. DNA of the CDR3: TGCAGTGCTAGAGATAGGGAGGCAGGGGGCAATCAGCCCCAGCATTTT.

As concerns this clonotype: It may be a read error: a sequence one base away is much more abundant. For the CDR3, the DNA is TGTGTCAGCAGCACAAACGGCCTGTTCTACGAGCAGTACTTC. It is translated as CVSSTNGLFYEQYF. This chain links TRBV7-3 with TRBJ2-7; D is undetermined. CDR1 is SGHTA, CDR2 FQGTGA, per germline. The CDR3 runs to 14 residues. The full variable domain, in which reference TRBV7-3 and TRBJ2-7 provide the parts outside the CDR3, is GAGVSQTPSNKVTEKGKYVELRCDPISGHTALYWYRQSLGQGPEFLIYFQGTGAADDSGLPNDRFFAVRPEGSVSTLKIQRTERGDSAVYLCVSSTNGLFYEQYFGPGTRLTVT.

This clonotype is judged medium-sized (0.01 to 0.1%). The CDR3 coding sequence is TGTGCCAGCAGCTTAGCGCTGGGGGCGGAGACCCAGTACTTC. Protein product: CASSLALGAETQYF. This chain links TRBV7-2 with TRBJ2-5, with D possibly being TRBD1 (6 bases). Trimming removed 0 bases at V and 5 bases at J, with 10 bases between. Germline-derived CDR1 and CDR2 are SGHTA and FQGNSA. This CDR3 has 14 amino acids.

This clonotype showed up many times. The V gene is TRBV7-8, the J gene TRBJ2-7; tentatively, D is TRBD2 (5 bases). CDR1 and CDR2 from the germline V gene are SGHVS and FQNEAQ. The V and J ends lost 5 bases and 7 bases respectively, with 27 bases between them. CDR3 length: 17 amino acids. CDR3 in DNA: TGTGCCAGCAGCGCCAGAACCGGCGGACTCTGGATACAGGAGCAGTACTTC. Its translation: CASSARTGGLWIQEQYF.

This clonotype was counted only a few times. The junction shows a germline mismatch at one end, possibly a read error. V and J are TRBV7-2 and TRBJ2-3, with 8 bases aligning to TRBD2. The CDR3 consists of 15 residues. In germline, CDR1 is SGHTA, CDR2 FQGNSA. CDR3 coding DNA: TGCGCCAGCAGCCGGGGGGGAGAACTCACAGATACGCAGTATTTT. It specifies CASSRGGELTDTQYF.

This chain links TRBV10-3 with TRBJ2-7; perhaps D is TRBD1 or TRBD2 (7 bases each). V lost 6 bases and J lost 4, with 19 bases in between. The V gene's germline CDR1 is ENHRY and CDR2 SYGVKD. The CDR3 runs to 15 residues. CDR3 residues: CAISTGASGGYEQYF. The CDR3 DNA is TGTGCCATCAGCACAGGGGCTAGCGGAGGATACGAGCAGTACTTC.

This clonotype came up once. A much larger clone sits a single nucleotide away, making a read error possible. The chain links TRBV9 to TRBJ2-3, with D hard to call. This CDR3 is built from 14 residues. Germline loops: CDR1 SGDLS, CDR2 YYNGEE. CDR3 nucleotides: TGTGCCGGCAGCCTAGGACCCTACACAGATACGCAGTATTTT. It yields the protein CAGSLGPYTDTQYF.